This T cell receptor beta chain was observed in a study of blood T cell repertoires in COVID-19. The CDR3 consists of 12 residues. Germline V gene data show CDR1 as MDHEN and CDR2 as SYDVKM. The V and J ends lost 10 bases and 10 bases respectively, with 19 bases between them. This table comes from immunoSEQ multiplex PCR, and its TCRdb copy is limited to in-frame clones, with some not included. The table shows fewer than 300,000 clones, with 85% to 90% occurring only once. This clone was counted a few times. The gene calls are TRBV28 and TRBJ1-1, with D hard to call. This TCR was recovered from a man aged 40-55 years who had recovered from COVID-19. The sequencing input was PBMCs or T cells enriched from blood (not recorded which). CDR3 loop: CATRLNQNTAFF. The CDR3 nucleotides read TGTGCCACCCGACTAAACCAAAATACAGCTTTCTTT. Supplemented by reference TRBV28 and TRBJ1-1, the full variable domain reads DVKVTQSSRYLVKRTGEKVFLECVQDMDHENMFWYRQDPGLGLRLIYFSYDVKMKEKGDIPEGYSVSREKKERFSLILESASTNQTSMYLCATRLNQNTAFFGQGTRLTVV.